This TCR beta chain was sequenced during a study of CD8 T cells in ankylosing spondylitis. Quantitative molecular-barcoded 5'-RACE generated the TCR beta libraries. TCRdb redid the calling of the 5' RACE reads with MiXCR, one entry per CDR3 protein. Of under 550,000 distinct CDR3 sequences in the sample, around 26% were seen once. Study findings and constraints: Reports say disease-linked clones showed up significantly more in matched ankylosing spondylitis synovial fluid. A CD8+ phenotype characterized the disease-linked clones, which were relatively rare in peripheral blood. Roughly 8 highly homologous variants formed a TCR beta motif that appeared characteristic of ankylosing spondylitis blood.

With regard to this clonotype: Its antigen is undetermined.

The material sequenced was blood, either unsorted or a sorted T cell fraction (not recorded which). The receptor comes from a male donor with ankylosing spondylitis.

The CDR3 DNA sequence: TGCGCCAGCAGTGAAACTGAGACCCAGTACTTC. It is translated as CASSETETQYF. V usage is TRBV10-2 and J usage is TRBJ2-5; D unclear. Trimming shortened V by 3 bases and J by 5 bases, and 4 bases separated the two germline ends. The CDR3 loop spans 11 amino acids. The germline V gene encodes CDR1 WSHSY and CDR2 SAAADI.